This T cell receptor beta chain comes out of a study of cytomegalovirus exposure and HLA in healthy donors. CDR3 length equals 15 residues. Primers: 60 Vbeta forward and 13 Jbeta reverse. Produced via immunoSEQ multiplex PCR; TCRdb's table is partial and in-frame only. This table holds 160,000 or so clones, less than 85% found once. The TCR comes from a man aged 40-49 years in good health and CMV-seronegative. The V call is TRBV21-1, the J call TRBJ1-2; the DNA was not compared with TRBD1, the D call given in the table. TRBV21-1 corresponds to a pseudogene. Source material: PBMCs. The CDR3 is CASSKGWDRRHGYTF. The DNA of the CDR3 is TGTGCCAGCAGCAAAGGCTGGGACAGGCGACATGGCTACACCTTC.